A selection of T cell receptor beta chains follows, all from one sample in a study of T-cell memory formation after mild COVID-19. TCRdb processed the 5' RACE reads anew with MiXCR; each CDR3 protein has one entry. The sample carries around 530,000 distinct CDR3 sequences, about 20% recorded once. Sequencing was done on a sample of PBMCs or a T cell subset sorted from them (not recorded which). Source of these receptors: an adult woman who had mild COVID-19 (a few samples of this study predate the infection). Cell type and time point are not known. CDR3s leave out the opening cysteine and the closing phenylalanine or tryptophan.

V gene: TRBV12-3/TRBV12-4
CDR3 protein: ASSPIVSDTQY

V gene: TRBV10-2
CDR3 protein: ATTSGGNSYEQY

V gene: TRBV20-1
CDR3 protein: SARRDYEQY

V gene: TRBV10-3
CDR3 protein: AISAAGTTNTGELF

V gene: TRBV15
CDR3 protein: ATSGRALSREQF

V gene: TRBV19
CDR3 protein: ASSMGLAGN

V gene: TRBV10-3
CDR3 protein: AISGGGQLPSYEQY

V gene: TRBV12-3/TRBV12-4
CDR3 protein: ASSRNSWGETQY

V gene: TRBV5-1
CDR3 protein: ASSLWPTNEKLF

V gene: TRBV4-2
CDR3 protein: ASSPRGREGRETQY

V gene: TRBV3-1
CDR3 protein: ASSFPGSSSYNEQF

V gene: TRBV29-1
CDR3 protein: SVDGPQGNIQY

V gene: TRBV20-1
CDR3 protein: SASEQYGANVLT

V gene: TRBV7-3
CDR3 protein: ASSTVTGTPYEQY

V gene: TRBV5-1
CDR3 protein: ASSLGQVDEKLF

V gene: TRBV19
CDR3 protein: ASTPTSGRDTQY

V gene: TRBV6-6
CDR3 protein: ASSYPRGRNTEAF

V gene: TRBV24-1
CDR3 protein: ATSDSGTSRDTQY

V gene: TRBV20-1
CDR3 protein: SAASSGRAFEQY

V gene: TRBV4-3
CDR3 protein: ASSQEAVGSNQPQH

V gene: TRBV30
CDR3 protein: AWSARLAGEARRWKEQY

V gene: TRBV9
CDR3 protein: ASSSPGLAVTYNEQF

V gene: TRBV7-9
CDR3 protein: ASSFWATAYGYT

V gene: TRBV25-1
CDR3 protein: ASSAGTGGDTQY

V gene: TRBV20-1
CDR3 protein: SARLRGHTDTQY

V gene: TRBV12-3/TRBV12-4
CDR3 protein: ASSLFPVEDYEQY

V gene: TRBV6-5
CDR3 protein: ASSTNNRALGAF

V gene: TRBV24-1
CDR3 protein: ATSDPDRTGGKADTQY

V gene: TRBV29-1
CDR3 protein: SAWTSGSLQSYEQY

V gene: TRBV7-3
CDR3 protein: ASSQAGGATDTQY

V gene: TRBV5-1
CDR3 protein: ASGLGGGTDTQY

V gene: TRBV5-1
CDR3 protein: ASSPGLAGNTDTQY

V gene: TRBV18
CDR3 protein: ASSPNGPHRTDPEAF

V gene: TRBV14
CDR3 protein: ASSQDPLDTQY

V gene: TRBV7-9
CDR3 protein: ASSHDLNETYGYT

V gene: TRBV4-1
CDR3 protein: ASSQDGVQGTDTQY

V gene: TRBV20-1
CDR3 protein: SASRRPEAF

V gene: TRBV6-2/TRBV6-3
CDR3 protein: ASSYMGGTEAF

V gene: TRBV5-4
CDR3 protein: ASSSIGGYGYT

V gene: TRBV7-9
CDR3 protein: ASSLVGGEGYEQY

V gene: TRBV19
CDR3 protein: ASSRTGFGANVLT

V gene: TRBV12-3/TRBV12-4
CDR3 protein: AVGGWNTEAF

V gene: TRBV5-5
CDR3 protein: ASRDRGPSNTGELF

V gene: TRBV12-3/TRBV12-4
CDR3 protein: ASSSSRDGEKLF

V gene: TRBV7-9
CDR3 protein: ASSLPGAEQF

V gene: TRBV6-1
CDR3 protein: ASIRGWQGARNEKLF

V gene: TRBV20-1
CDR3 protein: SAPRPFSYNEQF

V gene: TRBV12-3/TRBV12-4
CDR3 protein: ASSFQATNEKLF

V gene: TRBV6-2/TRBV6-3
CDR3 protein: ASTQPNQPQH

V gene: TRBV25-1
CDR3 protein: ASIGTFTDTQY

V gene: TRBV4-3
CDR3 protein: ASSQDLPRQGSGANVLT

V gene: TRBV6-6
CDR3 protein: ASSLIVREGSTDTQY

V gene: TRBV10-3
CDR3 protein: AISSEADTQY

V gene: TRBV29-1
CDR3 protein: SVDGLAGVYEQF